These 23 T cell receptor beta chains originate from one sample sequenced in a study of response to subunit inactivated influenza vaccine. TCRdb passed the RT-PCR reads through MiXCR, listing each CDR3 protein once. Of about 160,000 distinct CDR3 sequences in the sample, around 9.9% were seen once. This material consisted of non-naive T cells sorted from PBMCs, taken roughly 48 days after vaccination. The receptors originated from a man aged 45-65 years who received an inactivated influenza vaccine.

The table lists this clonotype with a few counts. The chain combines TRBV14 with TRBJ2-1, with 16 bases identical to TRBD2. The CDR3 runs to 16 residues. Losses at the gene ends were 7 bases for V and 7 bases for J; bases not matched to a gene: 7. Looked up from germline, CDR1 is SGHDN and CDR2 is FVKESK. CDR3 loop: CASNAPGLAGGNEQFF. For the CDR3, the DNA is TGTGCCAGCAACGCGCCGGGACTAGCGGGGGGGAATGAGCAGTTCTTC.

The V call is TRBV2, the J call TRBJ2-1, with TRBD2 identical over 9 bases. Germline CDR1 and CDR2: SNHLY and FYNNEI. V lost 11 bases and J lost 3; bases outside the gene matches: 20. CDR3 size: 18 residues. DNA of the CDR3: TGTGCCTTCACCCTAGGCCCCTTTCAACTAGCGGGCTACAATGAGCAGTTCTTC. Translated: CAFTLGPFQLAGYNEQFF.

This clonotype has ten or more counts. The J gene is TRBJ1-2, the V gene TRBV28; TRBD1 is a possible D gene (6 bases). CDR3 length: 13 amino acids. Germline V lookup: CDR1 MDHEN, CDR2 SYDVKM. V lost 8 bases to trimming and J lost 6 bases, with 16 bases between them. The CDR3 DNA follows: TGTGCCAGCTACCCTCAGGGGCGTGATGGCTACACCTTC. This sequence encodes CASYPQGRDGYTF.

A few counts support this clonotype. The chain is built from TRBV14 and TRBJ1-3; D is unresolved. Per germline, CDR1 SGHDN and CDR2 FVKESK. This CDR3 is built from 14 residues. The V and J ends lost 4 bases and 5 bases respectively, with 12 bases between them. The CDR3 here is CASSRHFGRNTIYF. For the CDR3, the DNA is TGTGCCAGCAGCCGCCACTTCGGAAGAAACACCATATATTTT.

This clonotype was observed at least ten times. The chain uses TRBV7-2 and TRBJ2-6; D remains ambiguous. V was trimmed by 11 bases and J by 0 bases, leaving 14 bases between them. CDR1 and CDR2 from the germline V gene are SGHTA and FQGNSA. The CDR3 loop spans 15 amino acids. CDR3 in DNA: TGTGCCGGCCAAGGCGGCAGCTCTGGGGCCAACGTCCTGACTTTC. This codes for CAGQGGSSGANVLTF.

This clonotype has at least ten counts. This chain links TRBV7-2 with TRBJ1-2; no firm D call. The ends were cut back, 5 bases at V and 5 bases at J, with 9 bases in the middle. The CDR3 runs to 12 residues. Germline V gene sequence: CDR1 SGHTA, CDR2 FQGNSA. The CDR3 region has the DNA TGTGCCAGCAGCCTAAGGTTGTATGGCTACACCTTC. It translates to CASSLRLYGYTF.

This clonotype was detected a few times. V usage is TRBV24-1 and J usage is TRBJ2-3; 7 positions agree with TRBD2. The CDR3 totals 16 residues. V lost 4 bases to trimming and J lost 4 bases; unmatched junction nucleotides: 10. Germline values: CDR1 KGHDR, CDR2 SFDVKD. CDR3 loop: CATSEGRGGSSDTQYF. The CDR3 DNA sequence: TGTGCCACCAGTGAAGGGCGGGGCGGGAGTTCAGATACGCAGTATTTT.

As regards this clonotype: A much larger clone differs from this one at a single base, so this may be a read error. The V gene is TRBV28, the J gene TRBJ2-1; 9 nucleotides line up with TRBD1. Unmatched junction bases numbered 5, after V lost 5 bases and J lost 9 bases. The length of the CDR3 is 13 residues. Germline V CDR1 and CDR2: MDHEN, SYDVKM. CDR3 loop: CASSGDRVSEQFF. CDR3 DNA: TGTGCCAGCAGTGGGGACAGGGTCAGTGAGCAGTTCTTC.

This clonotype qualifies as medium-sized. The chain has TRBV20-1 and TRBJ1-1, with D possibly TRBD1 on 6 matching bases. The V and J ends lost 1 base and 4 bases respectively, with 16 bases between them. The germline CDR1 and CDR2 sequences are DFQATT and SNEGSKA (reference sequence). This CDR3 comprises 15 residues. The CDR3, as DNA: TGCAGTGCTAGAGCGACTGAGGGGGTAGGCACTGAAGCTTTCTTT. This gives the protein CSARATEGVGTEAFF.

In its sample, this clonotype was seen a few times. The chain uses TRBV2 and TRBJ1-2; 7 bases agree with TRBD1. V was pared by 11 bases and J by 8 bases, with 11 bases of the junction left unmatched. The germline V gene encodes CDR1 SNHLY and CDR2 FYNNEI. The CDR3 sequence is 12 residues long. In nucleotides, the CDR3 is TGTGCCGGAAAACAGGGGAGGTTCGGCTACACCTTC. Translated: CAGKQGRFGYTF. The variable domain in full, with the rest retrieved from reference TRBV2 and TRBJ1-2, is EPEVTQTPSHQVTQMGQEVILRCVPISNHLYFYWYRQILGQKVEFLVSFYNNEISEKSEIFDDQFSVERPDGSNFTLKIRSTKLEDSAMYFCAGKQGRFGYTFGSGTRLTVV.

This clonotype appeared many times. This chain links TRBV20-1 with TRBJ2-3, with TRBD1 matching over 7 bases. In germline, CDR1 is DFQATT, CDR2 SNEGSKA (reference sequence). J lost 4 bases, V lost 4 bases, and 8 bases had no gene match. The CDR3 has 14 residues. DNA of the CDR3: TGCAGTGCTATTCCGACAGGGAGCGCAGATACGCAGTATTTT. Protein product: CSAIPTGSADTQYF.

This clonotype was seen a few times. This chain joins TRBV18 and TRBJ2-7; TRBD1 matches at 9 bases. V was clipped by 9 bases and J by 2 bases; unmatched bases: 8. CDR3 size: 14 residues. Per the germline V gene, CDR1 is KGHSH and CDR2 is LQKENI. The CDR3 DNA reads as TGTGCCAGTACTTGGACAGGGGCGGCCTACGAGCAGTACTTC. It translates to CASTWTGAAYEQYF.

A few counts support this clonotype. This chain uses TRBV4-2 with TRBJ2-1; weak D call: TRBD2 (5 bases). The CDR3 is 16 amino acids. With 3 bases removed from V and 0 bases from J, the gap between germline ends came to 12 bases. CDR1 LGHNA and CDR2 YNFKEQ come from the germline V gene. CDR3 DNA sequence: TGTGCCAGCAGCCACGCAAGCGGCGCCTCCTACAATGAGCAGTTCTTC. Translated: CASSHASGASYNEQFF.

This clonotype was seen ten or more times. The J gene is TRBJ2-1, the V gene TRBV6-2 or TRBV6-3; 7 nucleotides agree with TRBD2. The CDR3 consists of 17 residues. V shed 6 bases and J 6 bases; nucleotides not matched to a gene: 17. Germline-derived CDR1 and CDR2 are MNHEY and SVGEGT. As DNA, the CDR3 is TGTGCCAGCAGGGGGAAAATCAGCGGGATAAGGGTCAATGAGCAGTTCTTC. Its translation is CASRGKISGIRVNEQFF.

In DNA, the CDR3 is TGTGCCAGCAGCCCCACCGGGGAGCTGTTTTTT. Protein sequence: CASSPTGELFF. The chain joins TRBV3-1 to TRBJ2-2; D remains unclear. Trimming took 4 bases from V and 4 from J, leaving 1 base between them. Per the germline V gene, CDR1 is LGHDT and CDR2 is YNNKEL (reference sequence). This CDR3 is built from 11 residues.

This clonotype was seen only a few times. The chain combines TRBV3-1 with TRBJ2-7; unclear D gene. The CDR3 extends over 13 amino acids. Per the germline V gene, CDR1 is LGHDT and CDR2 is YNNKEL (reference sequence). V was clipped by 0 bases and J by 4 bases, with 7 bases between them. The CDR3 loop reads CASSQEWLYEQYF. The CDR3 DNA follows: TGTGCCAGCAGCCAAGAGTGGCTTTACGAGCAGTACTTC.

This clonotype came up many times. The chain is built from TRBV28 and TRBJ2-7; D tentatively reads TRBD1 or TRBD2 (5 bases each). The germline V gene encodes CDR1 MDHEN and CDR2 SYDVKM. The CDR3 loop spans 15 amino acids. V was clipped by 7 bases and J by 3 bases, with 19 bases between them. This CDR3 is CASTFLFGANYEQYF. CDR3 coding DNA: TGTGCCAGCACCTTCCTATTCGGGGCAAACTACGAGCAGTACTTC.

In its sample, this clonotype was seen many times. The chain joins TRBV5-1 to TRBJ2-3; 10 bases match TRBD2. Losses at the gene ends were 4 bases for V and 7 bases for J; bases not matched to a gene: 9. Germline lookup yields CDR1 SGHRS and CDR2 YFSETQ. This CDR3 contains 15 residues. CDR3: CASSPSSGGSHTQYF. In DNA form, the CDR3 reads TGCGCCAGCAGCCCCTCTAGCGGGGGCTCACATACGCAGTATTTT.

This chain uses TRBV9 with TRBJ2-4; D not resolved. In germline, CDR1 is SGDLS, CDR2 YYNGEE. The CDR3 totals 15 residues. The ends were cut back, 5 bases at V and 0 bases at J, with 12 bases in the middle. CDR3 bases: TGTGCCAGCAGGGTACCGACTCTAGCCAAAAACATTCAGTACTTC. It is translated as CASRVPTLAKNIQYF.

This clonotype was seen a handful of times. The chain is built from TRBV28 and TRBJ1-5, with 7 bases identical to TRBD1. The V and J ends lost 3 bases and 6 bases, in that order; junction bases with no gene match: 5. The CDR3 has 14 amino acids. Germline assignment: CDR1 MDHEN and CDR2 SYDVKM. The CDR3 nucleotides read TGTGCCAGCAGTTTCGGGACAGCCCCTCAGCCCCAGCATTTT. It is translated as CASSFGTAPQPQHF.

The chain has TRBV6-1 and TRBJ2-7; 9 nucleotides align to TRBD1. The V gene's germline CDR1 is MNHNS and CDR2 SASEGT. The trim removed 2 bases at V and 7 bases at J, leaving 6 bases unmatched. This CDR3 has 14 residues. For the CDR3, the DNA is TGTGCCAGCAGTGAAATAGGGACAGGGAGTGAGCAGTACTTC. This translates into CASSEIGTGSEQYF.

This clonotype was seen a handful of times. This rearrangement joins TRBV11-2 to TRBJ2-2; 10 bases are shared with TRBD2. V lost 3 bases, J lost 1 base, and 14 bases stayed unmatched. This CDR3 region has 20 residues. Germline V gene data show CDR1 as SGHAT and CDR2 as FQNNGV. This chain's CDR3 is CASSFGGGTWTSGNTGELFF. The CDR3 DNA is TGTGCCAGCAGCTTTGGGGGGGGAACCTGGACTAGCGGGAACACCGGGGAGCTGTTTTTT.

This clonotype was seen a few times. This chain connects TRBV11-2 to TRBJ1-1, with unresolved D. The V gene's germline CDR1 is SGHAT and CDR2 FQNNGV. There are 13 residues in the CDR3. V lost 5 bases to trimming and J lost 8 bases, with 15 bases between them. The CDR3 DNA sequence: TGTGCCAGCAGCCCCCGAACCGATACCGAAGCTTTCTTT. Translating gives CASSPRTDTEAFF. Combining the CDR3 with reference TRBV11-2 and TRBJ1-1 gives the whole variable domain EAGVAQSPRYKIIEKRQSVAFWCNPISGHATLYWYQQILGQGPKLLIQFQNNGVVDDSQLPKDRFSAERLKGVDSTLKIQPAKLEDSAVYLCASSPRTDTEAFFGQGTRLTVV.